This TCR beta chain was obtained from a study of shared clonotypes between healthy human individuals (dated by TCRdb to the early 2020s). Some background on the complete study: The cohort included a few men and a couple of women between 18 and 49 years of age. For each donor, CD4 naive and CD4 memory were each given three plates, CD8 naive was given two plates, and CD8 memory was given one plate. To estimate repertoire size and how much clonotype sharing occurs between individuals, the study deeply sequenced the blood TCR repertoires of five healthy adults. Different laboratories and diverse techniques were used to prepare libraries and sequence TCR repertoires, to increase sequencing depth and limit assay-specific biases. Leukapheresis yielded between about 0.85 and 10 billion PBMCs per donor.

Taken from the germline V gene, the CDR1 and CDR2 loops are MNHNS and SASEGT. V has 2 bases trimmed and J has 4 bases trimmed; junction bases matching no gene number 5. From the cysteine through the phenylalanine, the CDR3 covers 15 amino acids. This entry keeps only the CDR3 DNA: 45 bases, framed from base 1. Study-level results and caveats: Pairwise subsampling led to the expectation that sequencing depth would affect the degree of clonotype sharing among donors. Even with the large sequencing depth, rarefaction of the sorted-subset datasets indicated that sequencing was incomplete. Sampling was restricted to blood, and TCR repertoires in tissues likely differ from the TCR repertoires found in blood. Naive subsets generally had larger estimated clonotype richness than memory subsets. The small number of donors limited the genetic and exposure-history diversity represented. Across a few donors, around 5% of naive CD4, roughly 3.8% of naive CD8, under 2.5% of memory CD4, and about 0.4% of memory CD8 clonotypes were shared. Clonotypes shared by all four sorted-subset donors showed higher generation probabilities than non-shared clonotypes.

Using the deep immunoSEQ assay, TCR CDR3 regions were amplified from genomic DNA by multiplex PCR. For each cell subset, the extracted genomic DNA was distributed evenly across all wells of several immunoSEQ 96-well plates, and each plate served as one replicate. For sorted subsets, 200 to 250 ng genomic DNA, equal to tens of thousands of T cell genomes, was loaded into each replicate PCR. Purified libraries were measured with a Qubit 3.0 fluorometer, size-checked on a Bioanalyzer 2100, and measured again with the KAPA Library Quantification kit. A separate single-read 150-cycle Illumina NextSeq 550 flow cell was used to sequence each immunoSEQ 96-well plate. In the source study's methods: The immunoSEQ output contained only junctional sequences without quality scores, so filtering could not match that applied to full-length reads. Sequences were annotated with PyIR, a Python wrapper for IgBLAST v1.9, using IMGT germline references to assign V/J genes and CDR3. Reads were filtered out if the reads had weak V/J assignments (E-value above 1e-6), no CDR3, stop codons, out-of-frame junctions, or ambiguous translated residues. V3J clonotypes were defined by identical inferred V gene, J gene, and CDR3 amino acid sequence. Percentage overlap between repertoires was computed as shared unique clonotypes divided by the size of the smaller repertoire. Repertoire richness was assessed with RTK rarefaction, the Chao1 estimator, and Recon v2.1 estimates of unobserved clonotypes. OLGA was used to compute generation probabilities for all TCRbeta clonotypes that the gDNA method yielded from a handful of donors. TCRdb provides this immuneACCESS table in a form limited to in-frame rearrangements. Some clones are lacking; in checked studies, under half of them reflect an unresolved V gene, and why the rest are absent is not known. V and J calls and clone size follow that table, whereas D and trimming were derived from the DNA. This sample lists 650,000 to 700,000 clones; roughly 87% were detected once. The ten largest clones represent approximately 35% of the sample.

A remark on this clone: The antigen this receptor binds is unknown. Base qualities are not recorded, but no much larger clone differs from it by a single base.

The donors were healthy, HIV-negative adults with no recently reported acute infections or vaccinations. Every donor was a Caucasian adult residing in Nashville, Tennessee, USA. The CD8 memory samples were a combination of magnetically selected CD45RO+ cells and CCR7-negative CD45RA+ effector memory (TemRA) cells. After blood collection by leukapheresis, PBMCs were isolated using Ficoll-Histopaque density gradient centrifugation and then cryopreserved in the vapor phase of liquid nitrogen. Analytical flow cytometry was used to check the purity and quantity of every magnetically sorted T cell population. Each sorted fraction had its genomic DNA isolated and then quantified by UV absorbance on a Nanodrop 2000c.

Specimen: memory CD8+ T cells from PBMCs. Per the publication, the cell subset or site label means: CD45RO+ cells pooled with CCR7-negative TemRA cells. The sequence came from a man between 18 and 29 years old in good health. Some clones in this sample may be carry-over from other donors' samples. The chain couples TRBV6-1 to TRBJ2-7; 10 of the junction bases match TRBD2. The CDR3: CASSETASGSYEQYF. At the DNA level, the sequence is TGTGCCAGCAGTGAAACGGCTAGCGGGAGTTACGAGCAGTACTTC.